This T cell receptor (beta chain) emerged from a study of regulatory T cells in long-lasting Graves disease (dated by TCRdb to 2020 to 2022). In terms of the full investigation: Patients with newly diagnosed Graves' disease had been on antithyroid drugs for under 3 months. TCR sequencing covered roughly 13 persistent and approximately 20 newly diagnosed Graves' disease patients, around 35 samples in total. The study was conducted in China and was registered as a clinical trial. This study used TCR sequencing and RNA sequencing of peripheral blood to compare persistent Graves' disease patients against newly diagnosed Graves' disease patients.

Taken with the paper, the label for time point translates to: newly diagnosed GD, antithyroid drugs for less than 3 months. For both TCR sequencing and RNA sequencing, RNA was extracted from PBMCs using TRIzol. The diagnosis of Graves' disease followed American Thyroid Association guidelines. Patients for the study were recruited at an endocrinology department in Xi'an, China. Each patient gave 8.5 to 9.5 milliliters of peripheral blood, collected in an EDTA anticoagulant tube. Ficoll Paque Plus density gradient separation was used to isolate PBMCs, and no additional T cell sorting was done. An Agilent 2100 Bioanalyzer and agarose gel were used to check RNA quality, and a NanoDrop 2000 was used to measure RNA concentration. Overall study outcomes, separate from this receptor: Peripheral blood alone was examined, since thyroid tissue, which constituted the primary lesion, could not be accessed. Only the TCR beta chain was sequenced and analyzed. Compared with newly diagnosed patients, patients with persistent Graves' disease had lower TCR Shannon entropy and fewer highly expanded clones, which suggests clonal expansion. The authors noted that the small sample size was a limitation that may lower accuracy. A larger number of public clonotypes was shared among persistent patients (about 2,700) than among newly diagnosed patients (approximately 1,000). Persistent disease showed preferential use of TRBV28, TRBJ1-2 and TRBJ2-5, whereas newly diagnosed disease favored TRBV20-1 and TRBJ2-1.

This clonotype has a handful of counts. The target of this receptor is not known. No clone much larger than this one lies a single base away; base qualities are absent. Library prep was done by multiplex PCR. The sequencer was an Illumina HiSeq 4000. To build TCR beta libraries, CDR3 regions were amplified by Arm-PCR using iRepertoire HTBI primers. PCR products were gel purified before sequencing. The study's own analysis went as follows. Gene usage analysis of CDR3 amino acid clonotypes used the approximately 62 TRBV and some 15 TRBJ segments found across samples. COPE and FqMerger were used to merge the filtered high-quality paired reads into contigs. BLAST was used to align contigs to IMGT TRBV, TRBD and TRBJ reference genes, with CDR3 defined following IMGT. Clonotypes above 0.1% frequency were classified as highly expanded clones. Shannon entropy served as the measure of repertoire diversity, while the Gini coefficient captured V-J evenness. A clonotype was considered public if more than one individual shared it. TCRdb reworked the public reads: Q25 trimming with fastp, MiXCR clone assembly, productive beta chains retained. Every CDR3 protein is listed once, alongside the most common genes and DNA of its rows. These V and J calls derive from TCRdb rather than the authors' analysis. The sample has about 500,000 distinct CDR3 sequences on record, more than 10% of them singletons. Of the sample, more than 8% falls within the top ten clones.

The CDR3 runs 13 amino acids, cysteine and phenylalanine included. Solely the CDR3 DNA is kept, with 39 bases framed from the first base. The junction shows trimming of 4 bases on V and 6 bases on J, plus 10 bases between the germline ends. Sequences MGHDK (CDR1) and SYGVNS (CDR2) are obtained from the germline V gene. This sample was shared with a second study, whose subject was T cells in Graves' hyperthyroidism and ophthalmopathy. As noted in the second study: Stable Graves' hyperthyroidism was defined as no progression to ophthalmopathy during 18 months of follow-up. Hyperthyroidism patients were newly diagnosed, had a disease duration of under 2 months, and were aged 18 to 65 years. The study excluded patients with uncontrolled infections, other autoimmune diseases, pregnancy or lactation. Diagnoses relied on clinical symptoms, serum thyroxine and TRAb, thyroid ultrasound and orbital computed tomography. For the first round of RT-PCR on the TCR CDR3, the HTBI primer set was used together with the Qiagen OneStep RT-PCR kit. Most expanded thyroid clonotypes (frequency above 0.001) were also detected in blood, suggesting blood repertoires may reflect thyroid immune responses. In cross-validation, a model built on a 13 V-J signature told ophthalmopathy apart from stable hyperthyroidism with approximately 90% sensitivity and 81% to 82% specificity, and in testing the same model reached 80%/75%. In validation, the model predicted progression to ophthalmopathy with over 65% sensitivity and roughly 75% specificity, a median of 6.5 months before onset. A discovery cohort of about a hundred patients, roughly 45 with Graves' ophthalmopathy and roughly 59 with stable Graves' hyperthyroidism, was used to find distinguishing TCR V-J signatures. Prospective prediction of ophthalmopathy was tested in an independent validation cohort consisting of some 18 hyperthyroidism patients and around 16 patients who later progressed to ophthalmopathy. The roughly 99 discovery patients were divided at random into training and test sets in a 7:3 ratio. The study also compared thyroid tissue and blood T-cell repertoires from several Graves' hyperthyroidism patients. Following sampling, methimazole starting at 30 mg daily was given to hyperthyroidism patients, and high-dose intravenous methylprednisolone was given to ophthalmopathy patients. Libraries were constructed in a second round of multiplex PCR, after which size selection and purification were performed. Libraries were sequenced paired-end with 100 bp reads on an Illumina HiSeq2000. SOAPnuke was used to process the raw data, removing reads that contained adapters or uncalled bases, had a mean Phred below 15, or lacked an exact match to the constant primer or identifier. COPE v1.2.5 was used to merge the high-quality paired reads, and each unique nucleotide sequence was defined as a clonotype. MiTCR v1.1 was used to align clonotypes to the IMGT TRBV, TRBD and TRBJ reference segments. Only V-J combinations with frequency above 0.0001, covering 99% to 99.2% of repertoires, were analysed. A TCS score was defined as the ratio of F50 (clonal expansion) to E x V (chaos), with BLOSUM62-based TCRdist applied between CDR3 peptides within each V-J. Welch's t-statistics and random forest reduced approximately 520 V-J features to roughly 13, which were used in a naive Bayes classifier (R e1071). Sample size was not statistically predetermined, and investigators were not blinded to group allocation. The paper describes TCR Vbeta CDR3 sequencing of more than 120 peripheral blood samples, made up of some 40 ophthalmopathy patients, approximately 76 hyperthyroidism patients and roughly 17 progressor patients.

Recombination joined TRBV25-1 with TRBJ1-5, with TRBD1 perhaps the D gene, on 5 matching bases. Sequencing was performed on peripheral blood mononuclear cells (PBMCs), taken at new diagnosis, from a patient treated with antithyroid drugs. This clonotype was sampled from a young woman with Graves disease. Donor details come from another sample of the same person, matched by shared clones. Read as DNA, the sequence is TGTGCCAGCAGTGCCTGGGGGGGTCAGCCCCAGCATTTT. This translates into CASSAWGGQPQHF.